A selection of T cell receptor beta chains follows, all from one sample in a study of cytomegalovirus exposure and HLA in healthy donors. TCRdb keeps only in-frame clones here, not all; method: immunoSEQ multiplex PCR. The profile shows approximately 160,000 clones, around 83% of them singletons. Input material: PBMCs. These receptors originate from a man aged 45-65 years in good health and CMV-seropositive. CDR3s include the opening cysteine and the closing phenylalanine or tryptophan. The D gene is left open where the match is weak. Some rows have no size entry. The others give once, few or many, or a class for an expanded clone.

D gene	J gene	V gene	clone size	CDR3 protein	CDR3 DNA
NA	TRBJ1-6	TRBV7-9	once	CASSLGGFWNSPLHF	TGTGCCAGCAGCTTAGGGGGCTTTTGGAATTCACCCCTCCACTTT
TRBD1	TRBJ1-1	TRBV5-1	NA	CASRYGQGYTEAFF	TGCGCCAGCAGATACGGACAGGGCTACACTGAAGCTTTCTTT
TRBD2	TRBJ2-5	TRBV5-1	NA	CASSLSPGTTQETQYF	TGCGCCAGCAGCTTGTCACCCGGGACTACCCAGGAGACCCAGTACTTC
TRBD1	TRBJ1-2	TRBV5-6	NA	CASSLPQGVRDGYTF	TGTGCCAGCAGCCTGCCCCAGGGGGTAAGGGATGGCTACACCTTC
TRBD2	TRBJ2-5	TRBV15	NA	CATSREDSGREETQYF	TGTGCCACCAGCAGAGAGGACTCAGGGAGGGAGGAGACCCAGTACTTC
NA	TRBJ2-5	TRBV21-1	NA	CASSKKTTEIAGTETQYF	TGTGCCAGCAGCAAAAAGACTACAGAAATAGCGGGAACGGAGACCCAGTACTTC
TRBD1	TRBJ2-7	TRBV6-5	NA	CASSIGQGNYEQYF	TGTGCCAGCAGCATAGGACAGGGGAACTACGAGCAGTACTTC
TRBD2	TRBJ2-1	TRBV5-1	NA	CASSLATGGPHEQFF	TGCGCCAGCAGCTTGGCGACGGGAGGGCCACATGAGCAGTTCTTC
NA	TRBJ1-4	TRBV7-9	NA	CASIKGVGEKLFF	TGTGCCAGCATTAAAGGGGTTGGCGAAAAACTGTTTTTT
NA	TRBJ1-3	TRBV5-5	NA	CASSFNREYGNTIYF	TGTGCCAGCAGCTTCAACAGGGAATATGGAAACACCATATATTTT
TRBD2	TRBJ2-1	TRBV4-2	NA	CASSRPGLAYNEQFF	TGTGCCAGCAGCCGACCGGGACTAGCCTACAATGAGCAGTTCTTC
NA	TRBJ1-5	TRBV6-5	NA	CASSYSRAGHQPQHF	TGTGCCAGCAGTTACTCCCGGGCAGGGCATCAGCCCCAGCATTTT
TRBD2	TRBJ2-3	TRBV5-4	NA	CASSLAASGGGTDTQYF	TGTGCCAGCAGCTTGGCGGCTAGCGGGGGGGGCACAGATACGCAGTATTTT
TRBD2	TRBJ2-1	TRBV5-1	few	CASSLYTSGRAYNEQFF	TGCGCCAGCAGCTTGTATACTAGCGGGAGGGCCTACAATGAGCAGTTCTTC
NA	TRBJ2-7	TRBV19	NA	CASSISGLLYEQYF	TGTGCCAGTAGTATAAGTGGACTCCTCTACGAGCAGTACTTC
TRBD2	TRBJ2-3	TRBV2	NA	CASSEAGGRSTDTQYF	TGTGCCAGCAGTGAAGCGGGCGGGAGATCTACAGATACGCAGTATTTT
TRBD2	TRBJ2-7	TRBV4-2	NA	CASSQDASGAYEQYF	TGTGCCAGCAGCCAAGATGCTAGCGGAGCCTACGAGCAGTACTTC
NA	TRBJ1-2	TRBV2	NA	CASSETGRPYGYTF	TGTGCCAGCAGTGAAACGGGGAGGCCCTATGGCTACACCTTC
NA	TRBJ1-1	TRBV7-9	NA	CASSLDPVKNTEAFF	TGTGCCAGCAGCTTAGATCCGGTAAAGAACACTGAAGCTTTCTTT
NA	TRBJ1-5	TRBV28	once	CASSPTELLNQPQHF	TGTGCCAGCAGCCCGACAGAACTCCTCAATCAGCCCCAGCATTTT
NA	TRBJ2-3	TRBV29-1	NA	CSVDLGRTDTQYF	TGCAGCGTTGACCTGGGGCGCACAGATACGCAGTATTTT